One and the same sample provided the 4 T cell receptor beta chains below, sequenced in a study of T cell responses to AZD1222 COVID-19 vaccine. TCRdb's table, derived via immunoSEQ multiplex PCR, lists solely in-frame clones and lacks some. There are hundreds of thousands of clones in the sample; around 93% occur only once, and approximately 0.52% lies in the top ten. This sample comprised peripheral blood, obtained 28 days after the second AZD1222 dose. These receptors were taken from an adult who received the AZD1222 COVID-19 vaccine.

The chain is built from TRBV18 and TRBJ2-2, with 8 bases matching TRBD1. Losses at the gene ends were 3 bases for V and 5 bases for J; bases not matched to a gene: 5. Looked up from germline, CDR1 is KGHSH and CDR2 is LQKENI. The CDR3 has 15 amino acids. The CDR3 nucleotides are TGTGCCAGCTCACCCCTCAGGGGGCGAACCGGGGAGCTGTTTTTT. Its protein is CASSPLRGRTGELFF.

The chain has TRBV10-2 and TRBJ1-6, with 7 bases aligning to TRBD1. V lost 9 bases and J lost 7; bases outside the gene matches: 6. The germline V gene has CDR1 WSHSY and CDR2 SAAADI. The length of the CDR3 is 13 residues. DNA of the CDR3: TGCGCCAGTACCGGACAGGAGAATTCACCCCTCCACTTT. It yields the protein CASTGQENSPLHF.

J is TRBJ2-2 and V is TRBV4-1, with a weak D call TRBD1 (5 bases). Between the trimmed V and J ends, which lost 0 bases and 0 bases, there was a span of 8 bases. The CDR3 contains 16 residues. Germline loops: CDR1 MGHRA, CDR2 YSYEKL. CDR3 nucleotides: TGCGCCAGCAGCCAAGAAGGCAGGGCGAACACCGGGGAGCTGTTTTTT. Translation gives CASSQEGRANTGELFF.

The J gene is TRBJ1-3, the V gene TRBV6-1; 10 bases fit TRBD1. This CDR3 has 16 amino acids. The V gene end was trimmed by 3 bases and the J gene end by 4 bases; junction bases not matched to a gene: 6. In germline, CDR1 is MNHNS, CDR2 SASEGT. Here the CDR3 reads CASSDPWDRGGNTIYF. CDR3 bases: TGTGCCAGCAGTGATCCTTGGGACAGGGGCGGAAACACCATATATTTT.